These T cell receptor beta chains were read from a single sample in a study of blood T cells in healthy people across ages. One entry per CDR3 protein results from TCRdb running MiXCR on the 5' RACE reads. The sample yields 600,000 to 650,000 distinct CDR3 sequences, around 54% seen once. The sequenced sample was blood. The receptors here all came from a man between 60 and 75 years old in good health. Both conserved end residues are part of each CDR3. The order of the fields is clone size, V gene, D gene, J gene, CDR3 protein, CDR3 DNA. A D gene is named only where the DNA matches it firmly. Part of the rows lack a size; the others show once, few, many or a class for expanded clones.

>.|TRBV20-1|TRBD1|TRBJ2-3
CTQGAADTQYF
TGCACGCAGGGGGCCGCAGATACGCAGTATTTT
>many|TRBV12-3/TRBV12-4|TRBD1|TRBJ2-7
CASSLDRGDEQYF
TGTGCCAGCAGTTTGGACAGGGGGGATGAGCAGTACTTC
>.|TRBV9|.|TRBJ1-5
CASSVGDNQPQHF
TGTGCCAGCAGCGTGGGCGATAATCAGCCCCAGCATTTT
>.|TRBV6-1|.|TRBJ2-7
CASSVGAGRSNEQYF
TGTGCCAGCAGTGTCGGGGCGGGGCGGTCCAATGAGCAGTACTTC
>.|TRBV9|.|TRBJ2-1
CASSARDNLNEQFF
TGTGCCAGCAGCGCGCGGGACAATTTAAATGAGCAGTTCTTC
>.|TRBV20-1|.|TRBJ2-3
CSEKLGSGTDTQYF
TGCAGTGAGAAATTAGGCAGCGGCACAGATACGCAGTATTTT
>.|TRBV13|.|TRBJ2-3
CASSLGGGSTQYF
TGTGCCAGCAGCTTAGGGGGGGGATCTACGCAGTATTTT
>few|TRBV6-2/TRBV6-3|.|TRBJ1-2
CASSFIDGRRGYTF
TGTGCCAGCTCCTTCATCGATGGACGGAGGGGCTACACCTTC
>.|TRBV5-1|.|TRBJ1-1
CASTWALANTEAFF
TGCGCCAGCACCTGGGCCCTCGCTAACACTGAAGCTTTCTTT
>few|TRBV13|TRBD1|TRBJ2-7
CASSYGQGPYEQYF
TGTGCCAGCAGCTACGGACAGGGGCCCTACGAGCAGTACTTC